This is a list of T cell receptor beta chains from one sample in a study of blood T cell repertoires in COVID-19. Sequencing was performed with immunoSEQ multiplex PCR; in TCRdb, only in-frame clones are kept and a portion is missing. The sample has 95,000 to 150,000 clones; roughly four fifths are singletons. Material: peripheral blood. Receptor source: a human donor in a cohort sampled during active COVID-19. Both conserved end residues are part of each CDR3. The D gene is left open where the match is weak. Where a row states a size, it is once, few, many or the class of an expanded clone; other rows omit it.

D	V	J	size	DNA	CDR3
NA	TRBV29-1	TRBJ1-3	NA	TGCAGCGTTGCCCGTGGAAACACCATATATTTT	CSVARGNTIYF
NA	TRBV27	TRBJ2-7	NA	TGTGCCAGCAGTTGGGGGCGCACCTACGAGCAGTACTTC	CASSWGRTYEQYF
TRBD2	TRBV7-8	TRBJ2-3	NA	TGTGCCAGCAGCTTAGGACTAGCGGGGGGAGATACGCAGTATTTT	CASSLGLAGGDTQYF
TRBD1	TRBV7-2	TRBJ1-1	NA	TGTGCCAGCAGCTACAGGGGTCGCACTGAAGCTTTCTTT	CASSYRGRTEAFF
NA	TRBV9	TRBJ1-6	NA	TGTGCCAGCAGCCTAGGGAGCCGCAATTCACCCCTCCACTTT	CASSLGSRNSPLHF
NA	TRBV11-2	TRBJ2-7	NA	TGTGCCAGCAGCTTAGACAGGGTCAGGGAGCAGTACTTC	CASSLDRVREQYF
NA	TRBV5-1	TRBJ2-3	NA	TGCGCCAGCAGCTTGGATGGTGGGGGCGCAGATACGCAGTATTTT	CASSLDGGGADTQYF
NA	TRBV2	TRBJ1-4	NA	TGTGCCAGCAGTGAAGGGTCAAAGCCTAATGAAAAACTGTTTTTT	CASSEGSKPNEKLFF
NA	TRBV3-1/TRBV3-2	TRBJ1-4	NA	TGTGCCAGCAGCCATGGAGGGCGTGAAAAACTGTTTTTT	CASSHGGREKLFF
TRBD2	TRBV10-1	TRBJ2-5	NA	TGCGCCAGCAGTGTGGACGACGGGGGGGGCCAAGAGACCCAGTACTTC	CASSVDDGGGQETQYF
NA	TRBV7-9	TRBJ2-1	NA	TGTGCCAGCAGCCCGACTCATGGCTATGAGCAGTTCTTC	CASSPTHGYEQFF
NA	TRBV7-9	TRBJ1-4	NA	TGTGCCAGCAGCTTAGGCCTAGGGGGTGAAAAACTGTTTTTT	CASSLGLGGEKLFF
TRBD2	TRBV20-1	TRBJ2-1	NA	TGCAGTGCTAGTAGCGGGGGGGCAGCTGGTGAGCAGTTCTTC	CSASSGGAAGEQFF
NA	TRBV3-1/TRBV3-2	TRBJ2-2	NA	TGTGCCAGCAGCCAAGTCATAGCCACCGGGGAGCTGTTTTTT	CASSQVIATGELFF
TRBD1	TRBV27	TRBJ2-3	NA	TGTGCCAGCAGAGAAATCGGGACAGGGAAACCAGATACGCAGTATTTT	CASREIGTGKPDTQYF
NA	TRBV7-2	TRBJ2-7	NA	TGTGCCAGCAGCTACTTCGGACAGACGTCCGAGCAGTACTTC	CASSYFGQTSEQYF
TRBD1	TRBV3-1/TRBV3-2	TRBJ2-3	NA	TGTGCCAGCCAGGGGGCTTTGGCATTCACAGATACGCAGTATTTT	CASQGALAFTDTQYF
TRBD1	TRBV6-5	TRBJ1-1	NA	TGTGCCAGCAGAAGGACAGGGGTGAACACTGAAGCTTTCTTT	CASRRTGVNTEAFF
NA	TRBV11-2	TRBJ2-3	few	TGTGCCAGCAGCGCCCTCAGGAGGGCCGCAGATACGCAGTATTTT	CASSALRRAADTQYF
NA	TRBV5-1	TRBJ2-6	NA	TGCGCCAGCAGCTTGGCCTGGGCCCCCTCTGGGGCCAACGTCCTGACTTTC	CASSLAWAPSGANVLTF
NA	TRBV3-1/TRBV3-2	TRBJ1-6	once	TGTGCCAGCAGCCAAGCCCAGACGGGTAACTCTAATTCACCCCTCCACTTT	CASSQAQTGNSNSPLHF
NA	TRBV7-8	TRBJ2-7	NA	TGTGCCAGCAGCTTACTGAGAGGGGGTTACGAGCAGTACTTC	CASSLLRGGYEQYF
NA	TRBV28	TRBJ1-1	NA	TGTGCCAGCAGCCCTCATCGGGTGGAGAACACTGAAGCTTTCTTT	CASSPHRVENTEAFF
NA	TRBV6-5	TRBJ2-5	NA	TGTGCCAGCAGCCTGGGGAGCTCGGGGGAGACCCAGTACTTC	CASSLGSSGETQYF
NA	TRBV6-2/TRBV6-3	TRBJ2-3	NA	TGTGCCAGCAGTTACACTGCAACCGGCACAGATACGCAGTATTTT	CASSYTATGTDTQYF
TRBD1	TRBV6-7	TRBJ2-2	NA	TGTGCCAGCTCCTTATCCGAGGACAGGGGGCGAGGCGGGGAGCTGTTTTTT	CASSLSEDRGRGGELFF
TRBD1	TRBV7-9	TRBJ1-2	few	TGTGCCAGCAGCTTAGCCGGGACAGGGTATGGCTACACCTTC	CASSLAGTGYGYTF
TRBD2	TRBV13	TRBJ2-7	NA	TGTGCCAGCAGGTACCTAGCGGGGGGGACCTACGAGCAGTACTTC	CASRYLAGGTYEQYF
TRBD2	TRBV5-1	TRBJ2-4	NA	TGCGCCAGCAGCCTCCTGAGCGGGACTAGCGGGGGTGGAAACATTCAGTACTTC	CASSLLSGTSGGGNIQYF
NA	TRBV3-1/TRBV3-2	TRBJ2-4	NA	TGTGCCAGCAGCCCGTGGACAGCTAGTACAGAAAACATTCAGTACTTC	CASSPWTASTENIQYF